This T cell receptor beta chain derives from a study of blood T cell repertoires in COVID-19. Study-level information: T cells, B-cell-depleted T cells, or PBMCs supplied cDNA or gDNA.

Profiling relied on immunoSEQ multiplex PCR, and the TCRdb table lists in-frame clones only, not all of them. The sample records about 160,000 clones, roughly 85% being singletons. The CDR3 contains 14 residues. Germline values: CDR1 MGHRA, CDR2 YSYEKL. Trimming removed 1 base from V and 9 bases from J; junction bases left unmatched: 2. This chain connects TRBV4-1 to TRBJ1-6, with 8 bases fitting TRBD1. The sequencing input was peripheral blood. This TCR was recovered from a human donor with acute or convalescent COVID-19. The donor label of this sample is uncertain. Written as DNA, the CDR3 is TGCGCCAGCAGCCAAGGGACAGGGACTTCACCCCTCCACTTT. As protein: CASSQGTGTSPLHF.